This T cell receptor beta chain was sequenced in a study of shared clonotypes between healthy human individuals. Study-wide results and caveats: The study found about 5% of naive CD4 clonotypes shared across four donors.

As for this clone: Its target is unknown.

In the naive CD8 group, cells lacked CD45RO and were positively selected for CCR7, so terminally differentiated effector memory CD45RA+ cells were left out. All participating donors were Caucasian adults from Nashville, Tennessee. It was roughly 210 ng DNA, around 32,000 T cell genomes, that sorted-subset replicate PCRs used. The assay was immunoSEQ multiplex PCR, and TCRdb's table has in-frame clones only and misses some. The table has about 2.1 million clones, just over 90% seen once. Germline CDR1 and CDR2: SGHAT and FQNNGV. After removal of 4 bases from V and 4 bases from J, the junction contained 6 bases not matched to a gene. CDR3 length: 15 amino acids.

Material: naive CD8+ T cells from PBMCs. The receptor's source is a man aged 18 to 30 in good health. Some clones in this sample may be carry-over from other donors' samples. The rearrangement joins TRBV11-2 to TRBJ1-1, with 10 bases lining up with TRBD1. The CDR3 DNA sequence: TGTGCCAGCAGCTCCGCCGGGACAGGGGCCACTGAAGCTTTCTTT. Amino acid sequence: CASSSAGTGATEAFF. Variable domain in full (rest from reference TRBV11-2 and TRBJ1-1): EAGVAQSPRYKIIEKRQSVAFWCNPISGHATLYWYQQILGQGPKLLIQFQNNGVVDDSQLPKDRFSAERLKGVDSTLKIQPAKLEDSAVYLCASSSAGTGATEAFFGQGTRLTVV.